This is a list of T cell receptor beta chains from one sample in a study of human T cells and chemical hapten exposure. TCRdb re-analysed the RACE reads in MiXCR, keeping a single row per CDR3 protein. Counted here are about 53,000 distinct CDR3 sequences, approximately 10% occurring once; the ten biggest clones make up 9.6%. The sample in question was whole blood, obtained in connection with sensitization to the hapten diphenylcyclopropenone (DPC). These receptors originate from a man aged 40-49 years with alopecia areata. Some clones in this sample may be carry-over from other donors' samples. CDR3s include the opening cysteine and the closing phenylalanine or tryptophan. Each record gives: clone size, CDR3 length, V gene, J gene, D gene, CDR3 protein, CDR3 DNA. D genes are given only for firm matches. The size of a clone is reported for some rows only, either as once, few or many, or as a class for expanded clones.

>many|18|TRBV19|TRBJ2-2|TRBD2
CARERRSGGPRDTGELFF
TGTGCCAGGGAACGACGTAGCGGGGGCCCTCGGGACACCGGGGAGCTGTTTTTT
>many|16|TRBV19|TRBJ2-1|TRBD2
CASSYQLAGVANEQFF
TGTGCCAGTAGTTACCAACTAGCGGGAGTGGCCAATGAGCAGTTCTTC
>NA|11|TRBV12-3/TRBV12-4|TRBJ1-1|NA
CASRARTEAFF
TGTGCCAGCCGAGCGAGGACTGAAGCTTTCTTT
>few|14|TRBV6-5|TRBJ2-7|TRBD2
CASSYRDYSYEQYF
TGTGCCAGCAGTTACCGGGACTACTCCTACGAGCAGTACTTC
>few|16|TRBV9|TRBJ2-2|NA
CASSVVSSGNTGELFF
TGTGCCAGCAGCGTAGTGAGCTCGGGGAACACCGGGGAGCTGTTTTTT
>NA|14|TRBV28|TRBJ1-1|NA
CASSLAGQNTEAFF
TGTGCCAGCAGTTTAGCGGGACAGAACACTGAAGCTTTCTTT
>NA|17|TRBV10-3|TRBJ1-6|TRBD1
CAISQIDRGTNNSPLHF
TGTGCCATCAGCCAAATCGACAGGGGGACGAATAATTCACCCCTCCACTTT
>NA|14|TRBV20-1|TRBJ2-7|NA
CSAKGASGSYEQYF
TGCAGTGCTAAGGGAGCATCCGGCTCCTACGAGCAGTACTTC
>NA|16|TRBV15|TRBJ2-1|TRBD2
CATSRDRLAGHNEQFF
TGTGCCACCAGCAGAGATCGACTAGCGGGTCACAATGAGCAGTTCTTC
>many|14|TRBV19|TRBJ2-1|NA
CASSDSSSYNEQFF
TGTGCCAGTAGTGACAGTTCTTCCTACAATGAGCAGTTCTTC
>few|14|TRBV5-1|TRBJ2-7|NA
CASSPYGRTYEQYF
TGCGCCAGCAGTCCCTACGGGAGAACCTACGAGCAGTACTTC
>few|13|TRBV29-1|TRBJ2-1|NA
CSAQGSSYNEQFF
TGCAGCGCTCAGGGGAGCTCCTACAATGAGCAGTTCTTC
>NA|18|TRBV5-1|TRBJ1-1|NA
CASSFLPARQDWNTEAFF
TGCGCCAGCAGCTTCTTGCCCGCCAGACAGGACTGGAACACTGAAGCTTTCTTT
>large|13|TRBV11-2|TRBJ2-3|NA
CASSLAVTDTQYF
TGTGCCAGCAGCTTAGCGGTGACAGATACGCAGTATTTT
>few|15|TRBV12-3/TRBV12-4|TRBJ2-3|TRBD2
CASRISGRDSDTQYF
TGTGCCAGCAGAATCAGCGGGAGGGACTCAGATACGCAGTATTTT
>many|13|TRBV28|TRBJ2-7|TRBD1
CASSSRDSYEQYF
TGTGCCAGCAGTTCCCGGGACAGCTACGAGCAGTACTTC
>NA|11|TRBV6-2/TRBV6-3|TRBJ2-7|NA
CASSYISEQYF
TGTGCCAGCAGTTACATATCCGAGCAGTACTTC
>NA|11|TRBV28|TRBJ2-2|NA
CASSPHGELFF
TGTGCCAGCAGCCCCCATGGGGAGCTGTTTTTT
>few|14|TRBV7-9|TRBJ1-1|NA
CASSVGALNTEAFF
TGTGCCAGCAGCGTGGGGGCCCTGAACACTGAAGCTTTCTTT
>few|13|TRBV6-4|TRBJ2-1|NA
CASRRNGDNEQFF
TGTGCCAGCAGACGAAACGGGGACAATGAGCAGTTCTTC